Detailed here is one TCR beta chain. Its antigen is still unknown. Method: immunoSEQ multiplex PCR; TCRdb's copy keeps in-frame clones and lacks some. The table lists some 97,000 clones, around 90% of them singletons. This sample was taken from a study of OX40 agonist ivuxolimab in advanced cancers. The wider study: Patients received intravenous ivuxolimab every 2 weeks at 0.01 to 10 mg/kg.

Germline loops: CDR1 MNHEY, CDR2 SMNVEV (reference sequence). The CDR3 consists of 14 residues. V was cut by 6 bases and J by 6 bases, with 18 bases left in between. Study-level results: Antigens targeted by the expanded peripheral T cells were not determined. Compared with others, partial responders at 0.1-3.0 mg/kg displayed clonal expansion among the lowest.

Sequences were derived from CD4+ or CD8+ T cells sorted from blood, sampled in a trial of the OX40 agonist ivuxolimab. The J gene is TRBJ2-7, the V gene TRBV27; a weak D match, TRBD2 (7 bases). This clonotype was sampled from an adult with an advanced solid tumor such as melanoma, head and neck, liver or kidney cancer. DNA for the CDR3: TGTGCCAGCAGCATTTGGGGGGGCAAGTCCGAGCAGTACTTC. Translating gives CASSIWGGKSEQYF.